Listed here are 21 T cell receptor beta chains from one sample, sequenced in a study of spatial heterogeneity in lung cancer. TCRdb recomputed calls from the 5' RACE reads with MiXCR, one row per CDR3 protein. The table records around 2,100 distinct CDR3 sequences, 6% to 7% of them present only once. Time point meaning: sample taken at primary tumor resection. Sequenced material: normal lung tissue next to the tumor, taken at surgery. The receptors shown here come from a male donor with early-stage non-small cell lung cancer.

This clonotype showed up just a few times. This sequence joins TRBV5-4 and TRBJ1-4; tentatively, D is TRBD1 (6 bases). This CDR3 comprises 15 residues. V was shortened by 4 bases and J by 7 bases, with 17 bases between the two germline ends. CDR1 SGHNT and CDR2 YYREEE come from the germline V gene (reference sequence). The CDR3 loop is CASSRTQGLGEKLFF. The CDR3 DNA reads as TGTGCCAGCAGCCGGACCCAGGGGTTAGGTGAAAAACTGTTTTTT.

This clonotype was counted at least ten times. V and J are TRBV4-3 and TRBJ2-1; D is perhaps TRBD1 (5 bases). The germline V gene has CDR1 LGHNA and CDR2 YSLEER. This CDR3 region has 13 residues. The germline V and J ends were trimmed by 1 base and 6 bases, with 7 bases remaining between them. The CDR3 spells CASSQGGGNEQFF. Written as DNA, the CDR3 is TGCGCCAGCAGCCAAGGGGGCGGCAATGAGCAGTTCTTC.

Judged by abundance, this clonotype is medium-sized (0.01 to 0.1%). The chain is built from TRBV7-9 and TRBJ2-4, with D possibly TRBD2 on 5 matching bases. With 2 bases removed from V and 6 bases from J, the gap between germline ends came to 11 bases. The CDR3 consists of 14 residues. Germline CDR1 reads SEHNR; CDR2 reads FQNEAQ (reference sequence). This CDR3 reads CASSLMAAGNIQYF. CDR3 sequence (DNA): TGTGCCAGCAGCTTAATGGCGGCGGGAAACATTCAGTACTTC.

This clonotype qualifies as medium-sized. This rearrangement joins TRBV18 to TRBJ2-3, with D perhaps given as TRBD1 or TRBD2 (5 bases each). The CDR3 consists of 17 residues. V lost 3 bases and J 0 bases, leaving 16 bases between the germline ends. Germline loops: CDR1 KGHSH, CDR2 LQKENI. The CDR3 is CASSPPRLGTSTDTQYF. CDR3 bases: TGTGCCAGCTCACCTCCACGGCTCGGGACGAGCACAGATACGCAGTATTTT.

The gene calls are TRBV6-1 and TRBJ1-5; no clear D gene. The CDR3 spans 17 residues. Germline V gives CDR1 MNHNS, CDR2 SASEGT. V lost 0 bases to trimming and J lost 7 bases, with 19 bases between them. The CDR3 region has the DNA TGTGCCAGCAGTGAAGCGTTGGGCCTCCGGAGGTGGCAGCCCCAGCATTTT. It yields the protein CASSEALGLRRWQPQHF.

This clonotype is labeled as medium-sized. The chain uses TRBV20-1 and TRBJ1-2; D uncertain. Between the trimmed V and J ends, which lost 1 base and 6 bases, there was a span of 9 bases. This CDR3 is built from 12 residues. Germline CDR1 reads DFQATT; CDR2 reads SNEGSKA (reference sequence). The CDR3 sequence: CSARGSDHGYTF. The CDR3 nucleotides read TGCAGTGCTAGAGGGAGTGATCATGGCTACACCTTC.

This clonotype qualifies as large (0.1 to 1%). The genes are TRBV9 and TRBJ1-6, with a weak D call TRBD1 (6 bases). The CDR3 covers 15 residues. The V gene lost 4 bases and the J gene lost 7 bases, with 15 bases spanning the gap. Germline V gene sequence: CDR1 SGDLS, CDR2 YYNGEE. This chain's CDR3 is CASSSGGGLNSPLHF. The DNA for the CDR3 is TGTGCCAGCAGCTCGGGCGGGGGCCTAAATTCACCCCTCCACTTT.

This clonotype was detected only a few times. This chain links TRBV24-1 with TRBJ2-3; tentatively, D is TRBD1 (5 bases). Looked up from germline, CDR1 is KGHDR and CDR2 is SFDVKD. Trimming took off 5 bases at V and 0 bases at J, with 14 bases between the two ends. CDR3 size: 16 residues. CDR3 amino acids: CATSGGWPSSTDTQYF. In DNA form, the CDR3 reads TGTGCCACCAGTGGGGGCTGGCCATCTAGCACAGATACGCAGTATTTT.

This clonotype ranks as medium-sized (0.01 to 0.1%). The chain carries TRBV9 and TRBJ2-1; D could derive from TRBD1 or TRBD2 (5 bases each). The CDR3 consists of 13 residues. V lost 6 bases to trimming and J lost 9 bases, with 16 bases between them. Germline V gene lookup returns CDR1 SGDLS and CDR2 YYNGEE. The CDR3 is CASNPFEGLEQFF. In nucleotides, the CDR3 is TGTGCCAGCAATCCCTTCGAGGGGCTTGAGCAGTTCTTC.

By share, this clonotype counts as medium-sized. This chain connects TRBV11-3 to TRBJ2-1; D not certain. The CDR3 has 17 residues. Trimming removed 5 bases at V and 3 bases at J, with 20 bases between. In germline, CDR1 is SGHNT, CDR2 YENEEA. The CDR3 DNA sequence: TGTGCCAGCAGCCCGCCCTGGAGTAATAGCTACTACAATGAGCAGTTCTTC. Protein: CASSPPWSNSYYNEQFF.

This clonotype is judged medium-sized. The J gene is TRBJ2-7, the V gene TRBV5-1; possibly TRBD1 or TRBD2 for D (5 bases each). CDR1 and CDR2 (germline): SGHRS, YFSETQ. CDR3 size: 13 residues. Trimming cost V 4 bases and J 4 bases, with 12 bases left between them. The CDR3 region has the DNA TGCGCCAGCAGCCCAACGGGGCAGTACGAGCAGTACTTC. Encoded protein: CASSPTGQYEQYF. Using reference TRBV5-1 and TRBJ2-7 for the parts outside the CDR3, the full variable domain is KAGVTQTPRYLIKTRGQQVTLSCSPISGHRSVSWYQQTPGQGLQFLFEYFSETQRNKGNFPGRFSGRQFSNSRSEMNVSTLELGDSALYLCASSPTGQYEQYFGPGTRLTVT.

Relative to its sample, this clonotype is medium-sized (0.01 to 0.1%). The rearrangement uses TRBV13 and TRBJ2-2; TRBD2 aligns across 8 bases. Trimming took 0 bases from V and 6 from J; bases not matched to a gene: 6. The germline V gene has CDR1 PRHDT and CDR2 FYEKMQ (reference sequence). The CDR3 has 16 amino acids. As DNA, the CDR3 is TGTGCCAGCAGCTTAGGTCCGGGAGGGCCCCCCGGGGAGCTGTTTTTT. Its translation is CASSLGPGGPPGELFF.

J is TRBJ1-5 and V is TRBV6-2 or TRBV6-3; D unresolved. CDR1 MNHEY and CDR2 SVGEGT come from the germline V gene. V shed 6 bases and J shed 2 bases, with 14 bases lying between them. The CDR3 has 15 residues. In DNA form, the CDR3 reads TGTGCCAGCAGGGCGGCGGCCGGAGGCAATCAGCCCCAGCATTTT. This translates into CASRAAAGGNQPQHF.

The V call is TRBV4-3, the J call TRBJ2-5, with D maybe TRBD2 (5 bases). This CDR3 spans 15 amino acids. V was cut by 1 base and J by 9 bases, with 18 bases left in between. Germline CDR1 is LGHNA and CDR2 is YSLEER. Here the CDR3 DNA reads TGCGCCAGCAGCCAAGGAGGACTTAATAAGGAGGCCCAGTACTTC. It translates to CASSQGGLNKEAQYF.

A few counts support this clonotype. This chain joins TRBV23-1 and TRBJ2-6; unclear D gene. TRBV23-1 qualifies as an ORF whose function is uncertain. Between the trimmed V and J ends, which lost 0 bases and 2 bases, there was a span of 8 bases. The CDR3 has 16 residues. CDR3 DNA: TGCGCCAGCAGTCAATCATGTGGGGCTGGGGCCAACGTCCTGACTTTC. This codes for CASSQSCGAGANVLTF.

This clonotype counts as medium-sized. The gene calls are TRBV4-1 and TRBJ1-1; 7 nucleotides align to TRBD1. The ends lost 4 bases at V and 0 bases at J; junction bases unmatched: 8. This CDR3 spans 16 amino acids. CDR1 and CDR2 from the germline V gene are MGHRA and YSYEKL. CDR3 nucleotides: TGCGCCAGCAGCCGTGAACGGGACAGACTGAACACTGAAGCTTTCTTT. Translating gives CASSRERDRLNTEAFF.

This clonotype is medium-sized. The chain joins TRBV4-1 to TRBJ1-4; D unclear. Trimming took off 2 bases at V and 8 bases at J, with 18 bases between the two ends. Germline CDR1 is MGHRA and CDR2 is YSYEKL. The CDR3 sequence is 16 residues long. In DNA, the CDR3 is TGCGCCAGCAGCCAACAGACCGGGGAGGGTTACGAAAAACTGTTTTTT. It yields the protein CASSQQTGEGYEKLFF.

This clonotype was detected only a few times. The chain joins TRBV11-3 to TRBJ1-5; D not resolved. This CDR3 contains 15 residues. CDR1 is SGHNT and CDR2 is YENEEA in the germline V gene. Trimming stripped 2 bases from V and 0 bases from J, with 8 bases between. This CDR3 is CASSLSADSNQPQHF. DNA of the CDR3: TGTGCCAGCAGCTTAAGCGCAGATAGCAATCAGCCCCAGCATTTT. Drawing the rest from reference TRBV11-3 and TRBJ1-5, the complete variable domain is EAGVVQSPRYKIIEKKQPVAFWCNPISGHNTLYWYLQNLGQGPELLIRYENEEAVDDSQLPKDRFSAERLKGVDSTLKIQPAELGDSAVYLCASSLSADSNQPQHFGDGTRLSIL.

A note on this clonotype: Being one base from a much bigger clone, this may be a read error. This likely comes from a read error, as the CDR3 has no conserved phenylalanine or tryptophan at its end. The chain recombines TRBV6-1 with TRBJ2-3; the D gene is possibly TRBD1 (6 bases). The CDR3 is made up of 16 amino acids. Germline V gene lookup returns CDR1 MNHNS and CDR2 SASEGT. With 0 bases removed from V and 3 bases from J, the gap between germline ends came to 13 bases. The CDR3 coding sequence is TGTGCCAGCAGTGAAGCTGGGGGCTCCTTTACAGATACGCAGTATTAT. This sequence encodes CASSEAGGSFTDTQYY.

This clonotype counts as medium-sized (0.01 to 0.1%). V gene TRBV20-1 combines with J gene TRBJ2-5; TRBD2 might be the D (6 bases). The CDR3 covers 14 residues. V shed 6 bases and J shed 5 bases, with 19 bases lying between them. Germline CDR1 is DFQATT and CDR2 is SNEGSKA (reference sequence). In DNA form, the CDR3 reads TGCAGTGCGAGAAAGGGCGGGGCGGAGGAGACCCAGTACTTC. Residues: CSARKGGAEETQYF.

By share, this clonotype ranks as medium-sized. The chain links TRBV30 to TRBJ2-1, with a weak D call TRBD2 (6 bases). V was trimmed by 7 bases and J by 4 bases, leaving 11 bases between them. The V gene's germline CDR1 is GTSNPN and CDR2 SVGIG (reference sequence). CDR3 size: 12 residues. The CDR3 DNA reads TGTGCCTCTCAGGACTATTACAATGAGCAGTTCTTC. This translates into CASQDYYNEQFF.